Listed below are T cell receptor beta chains from one sample, sequenced in a study of T cell repertoires in cytomegalovirus infection. MiXCR was run by TCRdb on the reads, yielding one entry per CDR3 protein. The sample includes around 800,000 distinct CDR3 sequences, 30% to 35% of them seen just once. These TCRs are of unknown antigen specificity. The sequencing used cultured CD8+ T cells from PBMCs, collected from culture after CMV antigen stimulation. These receptors came from a human donor in good health (CMV status not recorded). Some clones in this sample may be carry-over from other donors' samples. Both conserved end residues are part of each CDR3. The D gene is left open where the match is weak. Rows may omit the clone size; those that give it use once, few, many or a size class.

j_call clone_size d_call v_call cdr3_aa cdr3_nt
TRBJ1-6 few . TRBV27 CASSHSGVNNSPLHF TGTGCCAGCAGTCATAGCGGAGTGAATAATTCACCCCTCCACTTT
TRBJ2-1 . . TRBV7-3 CASSPLGVVGPYNEQFF TGTGCCAGCAGCCCTCTTGGAGTGGTTGGGCCCTACAATGAGCAGTTCTTC
TRBJ2-5 . . TRBV6-5 CASSYSRPGRQETQYF TGTGCCAGCAGTTACTCTCGTCCAGGAAGGCAAGAGACCCAGTACTTC
TRBJ2-4 many TRBD1 TRBV7-6 CASSLRTGAKNIQYF TGTGCCAGCAGCTTAAGGACAGGGGCCAAAAACATTCAGTACTTC
TRBJ2-2 . . TRBV5-8 CASSLGTHTGELFF TGTGCCAGCAGCTTGGGTACCCACACCGGGGAGCTGTTTTTT
TRBJ2-5 . TRBD1 TRBV7-4 CASSAETGNQETQYF TGTGCCAGCAGCGCCGAGACAGGGAACCAAGAGACCCAGTACTTC
TRBJ1-1 few . TRBV6-5 CASSYSFPNTEAFF TGTGCCAGCAGTTACTCGTTCCCGAACACTGAAGCTTTCTTT
TRBJ1-1 . TRBD1 TRBV6-2/TRBV6-3 CASEGGLGTEAFF TGTGCCAGCGAAGGGGGCCTCGGCACTGAAGCTTTCTTT
TRBJ1-1 . . TRBV12-5 CASGLVLEGPGKNTEAFF TGTGCTAGTGGTTTGGTACTCGAGGGTCCGGGGAAGAACACTGAAGCTTTCTTT
TRBJ2-2 many . TRBV12-3/TRBV12-4 CASSLSAAGELFF TGTGCCAGCAGTTTATCCGCTGCCGGGGAGCTGTTTTTT
TRBJ1-2 . TRBD1 TRBV10-3 CAIKGFTGGGSLDGYTF TGTGCCATCAAGGGGTTCACAGGGGGCGGCTCGCTGGATGGCTACACCTTC
TRBJ2-2 . TRBD1 TRBV27 CASSSRTGGTGELFF TGTGCCAGCAGTTCCAGGACAGGCGGCACCGGGGAGCTGTTTTTT
TRBJ2-3 few TRBD2 TRBV28 CASSSLNSGGTDTQYF TGTGCCAGCAGTTCCCTGAATAGCGGGGGCACAGATACGCAGTATTTT
TRBJ1-5 . . TRBV7-6 CASSFGKRQPQHF TGTGCCAGCAGCTTCGGAAAACGACAGCCCCAGCATTTT
TRBJ1-1 . . TRBV14 CASMPTRGQSEAFF TGTGCCAGCATGCCCACTCGGGGACAAAGTGAAGCTTTCTTT
TRBJ1-5 many TRBD1 TRBV7-2 CASSLGQGWSNQPQHF TGTGCCAGCAGCTTAGGACAGGGGTGGAGCAATCAGCCCCAGCATTTT
TRBJ2-1 . . TRBV14 CASSQIINNEQFF TGTGCCAGCAGCCAAATTATCAACAATGAGCAGTTCTTC
TRBJ2-3 many . TRBV7-6 CASSLGRIVSTDTQYF TGTGCCAGCAGCTTAGGGAGGATAGTTAGCACAGATACGCAGTATTTT
TRBJ1-1 few TRBD1 TRBV4-3 CASSQGRTGRHTEAFF TGCGCCAGCAGCCAAGGACGGACAGGGAGGCACACTGAAGCTTTCTTT
TRBJ1-1 few . TRBV6-4 CASSEVGGTEAFF TGTGCCAGCAGTGAAGTTGGGGGCACTGAAGCTTTCTTT
TRBJ1-1 few . TRBV2 CASSEDGGNTEAFF TGTGCCAGCAGTGAGGACGGTGGGAACACTGAAGCTTTCTTT
TRBJ1-5 few . TRBV6-1 CASSGHFWVNQPQHF TGTGCCAGCAGTGGACACTTTTGGGTCAATCAGCCCCAGCATTTT
TRBJ2-1 many TRBD2 TRBV7-2 CASSKGTSGGAGEQFF TGTGCCAGCAGCAAAGGGACTAGCGGGGGGGCCGGTGAGCAGTTCTTC
TRBJ1-1 many . TRBV19 CASNNERLLEAFF TGTGCCAGTAATAATGAGCGACTCTTGGAAGCTTTCTTT
TRBJ2-1 . TRBD2 TRBV3-1 CASSRDIAGGPPYNEQFF TGTGCCAGCAGTCGTGATATAGCGGGGGGCCCTCCATACAATGAGCAGTTCTTC
TRBJ2-5 few . TRBV14 CASSHLGEETQYF TGTGCCAGCAGCCATCTGGGGGAAGAGACCCAGTACTTC
TRBJ1-1 many . TRBV7-9 CASSPPVTALNTEAFF TGTGCCAGCAGCCCACCGGTGACAGCATTAAACACTGAAGCTTTCTTT
TRBJ1-5 . . TRBV4-1 CASSQVETGGQPQHF TGCGCCAGCAGCCAAGTCGAGACAGGCGGTCAGCCCCAGCATTTT
TRBJ2-3 . . TRBV7-2 CASSLVGAFRVDSTDTQYF TGTGCCAGCAGCTTAGTAGGGGCCTTTAGGGTGGATAGCACAGATACGCAGTATTTT
TRBJ2-7 few TRBD1 TRBV27 CASSLTGRGLPYEQYF TGTGCCAGCAGTTTAACCGGCAGGGGGCTTCCCTACGAGCAGTACTTC
TRBJ1-5 few TRBD1 TRBV19 CASSIAGQGVDSGPQHF TGTGCCAGTAGTATCGCCGGACAGGGGGTGGATTCGGGGCCCCAGCATTTT
TRBJ2-3 . . TRBV2 CASSEGGNPGADTQYF TGTGCCAGCAGTGAAGGGGGCAACCCTGGGGCAGATACGCAGTATTTT
TRBJ2-3 few TRBD2 TRBV9 CASSARLAGGRGDTQYF TGTGCCAGCAGCGCCCGACTAGCGGGGGGGCGAGGAGATACGCAGTATTTT
TRBJ2-2 . . TRBV7-7 CASSLMGDGELFF TGTGCTAGCAGCTTAATGGGGGACGGGGAGCTGTTTTTT
TRBJ2-5 many . TRBV7-6 CASSKAETQYF TGTGCCAGCAGCAAAGCGGAGACCCAGTACTTC
TRBJ2-3 . TRBD1 TRBV4-2 CASSQAPGQGADTQYF TGTGCCAGCAGCCAGGCACCGGGACAGGGAGCAGATACGCAGTATTTT
TRBJ2-3 few . TRBV7-8 CASSLGGGTLASTDTQYF TGTGCCAGCAGCTTAGGGGGCGGGACTTTGGCTAGCACAGATACGCAGTATTTT